A selection of T cell receptor beta chains follows, all from one sample in a study of OX40 agonist ivuxolimab in advanced cancers. Method: immunoSEQ multiplex PCR; TCRdb's copy keeps in-frame clones and lacks some. This table has about 73,000 clones, around 80% appearing once. Material: CD4+ or CD8+ T cells sorted from blood, obtained in a trial of the OX40 agonist ivuxolimab. The receptors here all came from an adult with an advanced solid tumor such as melanoma, head and neck, liver or kidney cancer. Each CDR3 is given with its conserved first and last residue. A D gene is named only where the DNA matches it firmly. Expanded clones are given a class, and other clones once, few, many or no size at all.

.	TRBJ2-2	.	TRBV9	TGTGCCAGCAGCGTAGAACAGCACACCGGGGAGCTGTTTTTT	CASSVEQHTGELFF
.	TRBJ1-6	.	TRBV18	TGTGCCAGCTCACCAAATAAGTTCGGCAGGACCACTAATTCACCCCTCCACTTT	CASSPNKFGRTTNSPLHF
.	TRBJ2-1	TRBD2	TRBV18	TGTGCCAGCTCACCGAGACTAGCGGGGATATACAATGAGCAGTTCTTC	CASSPRLAGIYNEQFF
.	TRBJ1-2	TRBD1	TRBV4-1	TGCGCCAGCAGCCAAGGACAGGGGGCCGCCTCTAACTATGGCTACACCTTC	CASSQGQGAASNYGYTF
.	TRBJ1-1	.	TRBV29-1	TGCAGCGGGGAACAGGGTGTTGGCACTGAAGCTTTCTTT	CSGEQGVGTEAFF
.	TRBJ2-6	.	TRBV6-6	TGTGCCAGCACCCAGAGGACAGCTGGGGCCAACGTCCTGACTTTC	CASTQRTAGANVLTF
.	TRBJ1-6	.	TRBV6-6	TGTGCCAGCAGTTACTCGAACCGTCTTGATTCACCCCTCCACTTT	CASSYSNRLDSPLHF
.	TRBJ2-7	.	TRBV13	TGTGCCAGCAGCCTCCGGGACCCGCCCTACGAGCAGTACTTC	CASSLRDPPYEQYF
.	TRBJ2-7	.	TRBV14	TGTGCCAGCAGCCAAGCCCAATACGAGCAGTACTTC	CASSQAQYEQYF
.	TRBJ1-5	.	TRBV18	TGTGCCAGCTCTCCAACTAATCAGGGTTCATATAGCAATCAGCCCCAGCATTTT	CASSPTNQGSYSNQPQHF
.	TRBJ2-1	.	TRBV4-2	TGTGCCAGCAGCCAACAGGCAGGGGCCAATGAGCAGTTCTTC	CASSQQAGANEQFF
few	TRBJ2-2	.	TRBV11-2	TGTGCCAGCAGCTTAGATCCCGGGGGACCGAACACCGGGGAGCTGTTTTTT	CASSLDPGGPNTGELFF
.	TRBJ1-1	.	TRBV12-5	TGTGCTAGTGGTTTGGTAGCCGGGACTGAAGCTTTCTTT	CASGLVAGTEAFF
.	TRBJ1-5	.	TRBV30	TGTGCCTGGAGTCCCGGGACCCAGGCGCCCCAGCATTTT	CAWSPGTQAPQHF
.	TRBJ2-1	.	TRBV29-1	TGCAGCGTTGAAGTAGGGACCGGGATAAATGAGCAGTTCTTC	CSVEVGTGINEQFF
.	TRBJ2-2	.	TRBV7-3	TGTGCCAGCAGCTTAAAGAGCCAGGGGTTAAAATTTCTCGCCGGGGAGCTGTTTTTT	CASSLKSQGLKFLAGELFF
once	TRBJ2-5	.	TRBV5-4	TGTGCCACCTCCTCGGAGCGGGCGTACCAAGAGACCCAGTACTTC	CATSSERAYQETQYF
.	TRBJ1-1	.	TRBV12-5	TGTGCTAGTGGTCGCCGCGAGACAGGCATAATGAACACTGAAGCTTTCTTT	CASGRRETGIMNTEAFF
once	TRBJ1-4	.	TRBV7-7	TGTGCTAGCAGCTTGGGCACAGGCCGCAATGAAAAACTGTTTTTT	CASSLGTGRNEKLFF
.	TRBJ2-5	TRBD1	TRBV30	TGTGCCTGGAGTGGACAGGGGCAGACCCAGTACTTC	CAWSGQGQTQYF
.	TRBJ2-7	TRBD2	TRBV5-1	TGCGCCAGCAGCCAAGGGACTAGCGGGAGTGGCGAGCAGTACTTC	CASSQGTSGSGEQYF
few	TRBJ2-3	TRBD2	TRBV4-1	TGCGCCAGCAGCCAAGGGGAGGTTAGCGGGGTCACAGATACGCAGTATTTT	CASSQGEVSGVTDTQYF
.	TRBJ1-1	.	TRBV7-2	TGTGCCAGCAGCTTAGGGCAGAGGACTGAAGCTTTCTTT	CASSLGQRTEAFF
.	TRBJ2-7	.	TRBV21-1	TGTGCCAGCAGCAAAGGGTGGGGGACTAGCGGGATGCGTGGCTACGAGCAGTACTTC	CASSKGWGTSGMRGYEQYF
.	TRBJ2-3	.	TRBV30	TGTGCCTGGAGGGGAGCTAGCACAGATACGCAGTATTTT	CAWRGASTDTQYF
.	TRBJ2-1	TRBD1	TRBV9	TGTGCCAGCAGACCCGACAGGGATCGTAGCTCCTACAATGAGCAGTTCTTC	CASRPDRDRSSYNEQFF
.	TRBJ2-7	.	TRBV5-1	TGCGCCAGCAGCTTGACGGGGGACATCGAAGGCGAGCAGTACTTC	CASSLTGDIEGEQYF
.	TRBJ2-1	TRBD1	TRBV7-3	TGTGCCAGCAGCTCAACCGGGACAGGCTACAATGAGCAGTTCTTC	CASSSTGTGYNEQFF
.	TRBJ1-5	.	TRBV2	TGTGCCAGCGGCGACAGCACAGGGTGGAATCAGCCCCAGCATTTT	CASGDSTGWNQPQHF
few	TRBJ1-6	.	TRBV6-1	TGTGCCAGCAGTGACAAGTTGGGTTCACCCCTCCACTTT	CASSDKLGSPLHF
.	TRBJ1-2	.	TRBV9	TGTGCCAGCAGCGCCCTGCCCGAAAGCTATGGCTACACCTTC	CASSALPESYGYTF
once	TRBJ1-2	.	TRBV7-9	TGTGCCAGCAGCTCTGAGGGGAGCCGAAACTATGGCTACACCTTC	CASSSEGSRNYGYTF
.	TRBJ2-6	TRBD2	TRBV4-2	TGTGCCAGCAGCTCCCACAGCGGGAGCACAGGGGCCAACGTCCTGACTTTC	CASSSHSGSTGANVLTF
.	TRBJ1-1	.	TRBV11-3	TGTGCCAGCAGCTTAGAGGTGGAGGGACACACTGAAGCTTTCTTT	CASSLEVEGHTEAFF
.	TRBJ1-2	.	TRBV19	TGTGCCAGTCAGAGCCAGATCGCGGGGAACTTCGGCTACACCTTC	CASQSQIAGNFGYTF
.	TRBJ1-2	.	TRBV7-3	TGTGCCAGCAGCCCTCGCGTCATGGGAGGCAATGGCTACACCTTC	CASSPRVMGGNGYTF